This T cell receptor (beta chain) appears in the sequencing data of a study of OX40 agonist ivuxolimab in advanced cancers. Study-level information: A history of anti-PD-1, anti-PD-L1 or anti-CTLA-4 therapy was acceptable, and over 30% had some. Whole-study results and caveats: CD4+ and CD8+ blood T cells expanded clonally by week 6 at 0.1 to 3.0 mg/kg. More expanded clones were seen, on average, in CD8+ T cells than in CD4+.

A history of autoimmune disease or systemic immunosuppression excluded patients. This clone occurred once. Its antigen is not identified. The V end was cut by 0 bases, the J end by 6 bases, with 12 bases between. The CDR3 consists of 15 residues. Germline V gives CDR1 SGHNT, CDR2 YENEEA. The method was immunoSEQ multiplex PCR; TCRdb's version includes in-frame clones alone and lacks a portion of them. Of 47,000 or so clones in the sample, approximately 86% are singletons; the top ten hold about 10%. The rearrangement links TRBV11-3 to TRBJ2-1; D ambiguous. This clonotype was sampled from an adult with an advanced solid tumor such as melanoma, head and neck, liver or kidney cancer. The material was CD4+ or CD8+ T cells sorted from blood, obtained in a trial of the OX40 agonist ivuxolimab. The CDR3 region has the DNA TGTGCCAGCAGCTTAGAAGGAACCCTTGGCAATGAGCAGTTCTTC. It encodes CASSLEGTLGNEQFF.